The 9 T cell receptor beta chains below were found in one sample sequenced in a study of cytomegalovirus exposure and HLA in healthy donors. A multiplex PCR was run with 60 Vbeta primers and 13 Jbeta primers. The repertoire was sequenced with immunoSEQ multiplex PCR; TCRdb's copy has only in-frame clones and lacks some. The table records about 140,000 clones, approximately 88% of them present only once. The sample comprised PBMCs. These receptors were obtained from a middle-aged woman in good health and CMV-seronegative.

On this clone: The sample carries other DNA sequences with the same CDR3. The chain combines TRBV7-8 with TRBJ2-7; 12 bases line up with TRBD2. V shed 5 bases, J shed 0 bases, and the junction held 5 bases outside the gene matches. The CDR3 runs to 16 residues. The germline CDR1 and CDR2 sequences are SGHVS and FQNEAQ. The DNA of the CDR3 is TGTGCCAGCAGCGCCACGACTAGCGGGGGCTCCTACGAGCAGTACTTC. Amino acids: CASSATTSGGSYEQYF. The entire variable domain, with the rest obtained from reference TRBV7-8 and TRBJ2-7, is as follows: GAGVSQSPRYKVAKRGQDVALRCDPISGHVSLFWYQQALGQGPEFLTYFQNEAQLDKSGLPSDRFFAERPEGSVSTLKIQRTQQEDSAVYLCASSATTSGGSYEQYFGPGTRLTVT.

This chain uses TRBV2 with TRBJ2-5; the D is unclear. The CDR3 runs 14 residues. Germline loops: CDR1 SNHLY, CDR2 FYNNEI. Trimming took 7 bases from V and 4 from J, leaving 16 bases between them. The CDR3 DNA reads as TGTGCCAGCATCCCCGTTCCCCAAGCAGAGACCCAGTACTTC. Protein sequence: CASIPVPQAETQYF. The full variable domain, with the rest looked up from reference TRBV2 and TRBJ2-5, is EPEVTQTPSHQVTQMGQEVILRCVPISNHLYFYWYRQILGQKVEFLVSFYNNEISEKSEIFDDQFSVERPDGSNFTLKIRSTKLEDSAMYFCASIPVPQAETQYFGPGTRLLVL.

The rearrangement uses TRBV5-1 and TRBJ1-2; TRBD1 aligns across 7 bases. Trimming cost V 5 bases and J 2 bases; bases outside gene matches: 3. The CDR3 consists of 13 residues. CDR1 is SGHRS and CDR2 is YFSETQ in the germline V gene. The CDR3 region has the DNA TGCGCCAGCAGTGAGGGGGCGAACTATGGCTACACCTTC. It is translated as CASSEGANYGYTF. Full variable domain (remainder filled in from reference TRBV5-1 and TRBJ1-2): KAGVTQTPRYLIKTRGQQVTLSCSPISGHRSVSWYQQTPGQGLQFLFEYFSETQRNKGNFPGRFSGRQFSNSRSEMNVSTLELGDSALYLCASSEGANYGYTFGSGTRLTVV.

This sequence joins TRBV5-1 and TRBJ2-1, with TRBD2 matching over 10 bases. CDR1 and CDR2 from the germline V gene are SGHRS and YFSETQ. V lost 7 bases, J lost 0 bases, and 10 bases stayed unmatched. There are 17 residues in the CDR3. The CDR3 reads CASSASSGSNSYNEQFF. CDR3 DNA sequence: TGCGCCAGCTCCGCGTCTAGCGGGAGTAACTCCTACAATGAGCAGTTCTTC.

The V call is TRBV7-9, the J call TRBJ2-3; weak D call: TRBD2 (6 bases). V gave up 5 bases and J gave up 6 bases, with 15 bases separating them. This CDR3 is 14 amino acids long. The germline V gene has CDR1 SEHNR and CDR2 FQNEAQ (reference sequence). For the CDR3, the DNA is TGTGCCAGCAGCCCAGGGCTCGGGAGTGATACGCAGTATTTT. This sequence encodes CASSPGLGSDTQYF. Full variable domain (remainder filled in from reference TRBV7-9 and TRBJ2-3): DTGVSQNPRHKITKRGQNVTFRCDPISEHNRLYWYRQTLGQGPEFLTYFQNEAQLEKSRLLSDRFSAERPKGSFSTLEIQRTEQGDSAMYLCASSPGLGSDTQYFGPGTRLTVL.

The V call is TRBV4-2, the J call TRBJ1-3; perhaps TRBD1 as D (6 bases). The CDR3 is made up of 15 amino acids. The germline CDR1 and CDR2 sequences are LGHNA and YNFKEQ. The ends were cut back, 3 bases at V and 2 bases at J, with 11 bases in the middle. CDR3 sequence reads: CASSHPTGTGNTIYF. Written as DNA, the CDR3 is TGTGCCAGCAGCCACCCAACAGGGACTGGAAACACCATATATTTT.

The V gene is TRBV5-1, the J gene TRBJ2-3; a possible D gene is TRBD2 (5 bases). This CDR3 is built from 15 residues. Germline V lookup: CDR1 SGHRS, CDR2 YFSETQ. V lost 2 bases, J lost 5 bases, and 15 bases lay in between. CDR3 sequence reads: CASSLGGSTEDTQYF. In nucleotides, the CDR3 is TGCGCCAGCAGCTTAGGTGGGAGTACAGAAGATACGCAGTATTTT.

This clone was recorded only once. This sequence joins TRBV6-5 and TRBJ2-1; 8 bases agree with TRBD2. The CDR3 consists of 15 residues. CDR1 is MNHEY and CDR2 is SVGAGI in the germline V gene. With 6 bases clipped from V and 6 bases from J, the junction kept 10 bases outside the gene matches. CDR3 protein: CASRSGTREINEQFF. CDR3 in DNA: TGTGCCAGCAGATCCGGGACTAGGGAAATCAATGAGCAGTTCTTC.

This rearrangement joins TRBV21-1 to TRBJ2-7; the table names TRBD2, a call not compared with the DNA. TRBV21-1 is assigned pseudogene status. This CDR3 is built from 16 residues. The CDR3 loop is CASSKVAEREEYEQYF. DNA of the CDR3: TGTGCCAGCAGCAAAGTCGCGGAGCGGGAGGAGTACGAGCAGTACTTC.